The clone carrying this T cell receptor (beta chain) was seen a few times. Its antigen is unidentified. Diagnoses used clinical symptoms, serum thyroxine and TRAb, thyroid ultrasound and orbital computed tomography. The study collected blood at first hyperthyroidism diagnosis, before any ophthalmopathy symptoms arose. RNA transcripts provided the source from which TCR beta CDR3 regions were amplified. TCR CDR3 underwent first-round RT-PCR with the HTBI primer set. In TCRdb, the multiplex PCR reads were re-called with MiXCR into one record per CDR3 protein. This repertoire shows under 450,000 distinct CDR3 sequences, about a sixth found once; its top ten account for 34%. This entry belongs to a study of T cells in Graves' hyperthyroidism and ophthalmopathy. Study-wide results and caveats: Also found in blood were most expanded thyroid clonotypes above 0.001. The model forecast ophthalmopathy, anticipating it by a median approximately 7 months before onset.

This receptor was obtained from a woman under 40 with Graves' hyperthyroidism that later progressed to Graves' ophthalmopathy. Material for sequencing was blood.

CDR3 residues: CASSVGQGFSYEQYF. In DNA form, the CDR3 reads TGTGCCAGCAGCGTAGGTCAGGGATTTTCCTACGAGCAGTACTTC. The gene calls are TRBV9 and TRBJ2-7; maybe TRBD1 (5 bases). Germline V gene lookup returns CDR1 SGDLS and CDR2 YYNGEE. The CDR3 sequence is 15 residues long. The germline V and J ends were trimmed by 0 bases and 1 base, with 11 bases remaining between them.